The entry below gives a single TCR beta chain sequence along with its context. Antigen specificity is unknown. The length of the CDR3 is 16 residues. The V and J ends lost 0 bases and 2 bases, in that order; junction bases with no gene match: 5. CDR1 and CDR2 from the germline V gene are LGHDT and YNNKEL (reference sequence). The table came from immunoSEQ multiplex PCR; TCRdb's copy has only in-frame clones and leaves some out. The data show 150,000 to 250,000 clones, roughly nine tenths seen once. Samples with a second dose at about 4 or about 12 weeks were pooled together. These data originate in a study of T cell responses to AZD1222 COVID-19 vaccine. General study results and limits: Baseline testing showed seropositivity in only a handful of AZD1222 recipients. Dominant at 160-218 and 743-854, vaccine-associated CD4 TCRs also spanned spike. Without day 14 samples, only post-peak T cell repertoires were studied.

Here the sequenced sample was peripheral blood, taken 28 days after the second AZD1222 dose. This TCR was recovered from an adult who received the AZD1222 COVID-19 vaccine. The chain uses TRBV3-1 (or the pseudogene TRBV3-2) and TRBJ2-7, with TRBD2 identical over 9 bases. This CDR3 is CASSQDQAGGTYEQYF. The CDR3 nucleotides are TGTGCCAGCAGCCAAGATCAGGCGGGAGGGACCTACGAGCAGTACTTC.